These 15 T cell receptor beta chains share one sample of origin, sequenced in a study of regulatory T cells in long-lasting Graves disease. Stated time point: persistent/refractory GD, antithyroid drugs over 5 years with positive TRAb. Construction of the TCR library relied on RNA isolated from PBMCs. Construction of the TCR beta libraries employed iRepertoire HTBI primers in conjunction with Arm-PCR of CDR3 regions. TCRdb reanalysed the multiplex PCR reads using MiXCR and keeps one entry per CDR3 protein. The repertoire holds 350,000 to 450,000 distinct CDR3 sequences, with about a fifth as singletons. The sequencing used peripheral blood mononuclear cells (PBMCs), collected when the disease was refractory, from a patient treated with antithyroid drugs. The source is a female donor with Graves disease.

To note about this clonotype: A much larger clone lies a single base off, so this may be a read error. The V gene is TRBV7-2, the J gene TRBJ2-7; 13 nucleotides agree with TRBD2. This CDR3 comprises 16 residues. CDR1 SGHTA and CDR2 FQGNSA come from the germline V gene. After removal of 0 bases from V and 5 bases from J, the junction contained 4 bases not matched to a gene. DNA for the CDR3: TGTGCCAGCAGCTTAGCCGGGACTAGCGGGATCAACGAGCAGTACTTC. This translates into CASSLAGTSGINEQYF.

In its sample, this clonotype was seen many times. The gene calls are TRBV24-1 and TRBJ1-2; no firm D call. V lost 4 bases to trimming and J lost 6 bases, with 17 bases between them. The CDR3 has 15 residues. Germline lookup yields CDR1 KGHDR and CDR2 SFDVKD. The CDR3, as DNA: TGTGCCACCAGTGACCCCCGGGTCGGTCAGGATGGCTACACCTTC. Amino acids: CATSDPRVGQDGYTF.

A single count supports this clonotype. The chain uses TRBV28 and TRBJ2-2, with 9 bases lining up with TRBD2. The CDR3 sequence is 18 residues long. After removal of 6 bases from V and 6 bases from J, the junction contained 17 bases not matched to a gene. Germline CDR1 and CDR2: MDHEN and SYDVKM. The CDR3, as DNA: TGTGCCAGCAGCCCCGCATCCGGGTTAGCGGGAGTGTCCGGGGAGCTGTTTTTT. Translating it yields CASSPASGLAGVSGELFF.

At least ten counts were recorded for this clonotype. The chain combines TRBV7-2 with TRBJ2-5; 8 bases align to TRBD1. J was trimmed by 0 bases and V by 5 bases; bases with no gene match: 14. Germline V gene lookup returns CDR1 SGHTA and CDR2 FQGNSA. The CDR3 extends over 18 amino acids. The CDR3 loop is CASSPRDRTEWYQETQYF. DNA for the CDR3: TGTGCCAGCAGCCCCCGGGACAGGACGGAATGGTACCAAGAGACCCAGTACTTC.

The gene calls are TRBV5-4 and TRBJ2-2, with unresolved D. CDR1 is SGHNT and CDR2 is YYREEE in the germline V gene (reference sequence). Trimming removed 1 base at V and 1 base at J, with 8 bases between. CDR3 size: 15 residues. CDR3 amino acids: CASSLMGRNTGELFF. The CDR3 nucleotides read TGTGCCAGCAGCTTGATGGGCAGGAACACCGGGGAGCTGTTTTTT.

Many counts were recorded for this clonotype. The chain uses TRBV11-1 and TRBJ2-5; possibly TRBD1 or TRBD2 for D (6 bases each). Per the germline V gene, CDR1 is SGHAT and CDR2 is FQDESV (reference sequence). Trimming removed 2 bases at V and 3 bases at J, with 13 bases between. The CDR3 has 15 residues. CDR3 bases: TGTGCCAGCAGCTTAAACAGGGAGGCCAAAGAGACCCAGTACTTC. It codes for CASSLNREAKETQYF.

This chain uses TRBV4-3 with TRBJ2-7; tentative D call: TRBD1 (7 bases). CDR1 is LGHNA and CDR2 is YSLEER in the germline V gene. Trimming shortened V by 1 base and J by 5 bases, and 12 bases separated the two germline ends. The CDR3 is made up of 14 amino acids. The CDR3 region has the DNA TGCGCCAGCAGCCAAGGGATCAGGGGGGACGAGCAGTACTTC. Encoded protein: CASSQGIRGDEQYF.

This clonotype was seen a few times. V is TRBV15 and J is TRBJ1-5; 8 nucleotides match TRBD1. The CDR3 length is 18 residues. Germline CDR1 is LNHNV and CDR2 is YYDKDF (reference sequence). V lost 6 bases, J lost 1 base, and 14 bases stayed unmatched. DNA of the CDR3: TGTGCCACCAGTACCGGCCAGGGGGCTGGTGTGAGCAATCAGCCCCAGCATTTT. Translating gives CATSTGQGAGVSNQPQHF.

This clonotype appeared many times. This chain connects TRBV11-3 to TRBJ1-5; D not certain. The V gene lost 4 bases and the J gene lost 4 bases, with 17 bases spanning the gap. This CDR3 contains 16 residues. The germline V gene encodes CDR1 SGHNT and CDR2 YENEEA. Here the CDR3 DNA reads TGTGCCAGCAGCTCCTCGGGTCGGGTTCGGAATCAGCCCCAGCATTTT. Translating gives CASSSSGRVRNQPQHF.

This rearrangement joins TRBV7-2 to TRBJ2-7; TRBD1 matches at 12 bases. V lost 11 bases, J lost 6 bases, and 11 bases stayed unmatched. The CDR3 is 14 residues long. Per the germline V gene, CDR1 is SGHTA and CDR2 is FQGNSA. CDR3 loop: CALESRDRGREQYF. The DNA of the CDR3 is TGTGCCCTGGAGTCCCGGGACAGGGGGCGCGAGCAGTACTTC.

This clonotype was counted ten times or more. In DNA form, the CDR3 reads TGCAGTGCTAGTGGCAGGGATAATTCACCCCTCCACTTT. This codes for CSASGRDNSPLHF. The rearrangement links TRBV20-1 to TRBJ1-6; D is perhaps TRBD1 (5 bases). The germline V gene has CDR1 DFQATT and CDR2 SNEGSKA (reference sequence). Trimming removed 3 bases at V and 5 bases at J, with 8 bases between. This CDR3 spans 13 amino acids.

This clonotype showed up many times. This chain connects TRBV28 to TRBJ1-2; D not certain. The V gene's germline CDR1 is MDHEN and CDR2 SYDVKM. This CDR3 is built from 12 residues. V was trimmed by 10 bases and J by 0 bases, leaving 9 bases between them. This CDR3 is CATWTANYGYTF. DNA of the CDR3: TGTGCCACCTGGACGGCTAACTATGGCTACACCTTC.

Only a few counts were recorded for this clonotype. CDR3 protein: CASSKGFMNTEAFF. In DNA form, the CDR3 reads TGTGCCAGTAGTAAGGGGTTTATGAACACTGAAGCTTTCTTT. The V call is TRBV19, the J call TRBJ1-1; possible D gene TRBD1, 5 bases. The CDR3 runs 14 residues. CDR1 and CDR2 from the germline V gene are LNHDA and SQIVND (reference sequence). V was shortened by 4 bases and J by 0 bases, with 9 bases between the two germline ends.

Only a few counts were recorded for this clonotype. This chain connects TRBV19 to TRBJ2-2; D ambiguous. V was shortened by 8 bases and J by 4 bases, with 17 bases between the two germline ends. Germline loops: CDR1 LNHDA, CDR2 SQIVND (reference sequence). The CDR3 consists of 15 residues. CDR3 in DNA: TGTGCCAGTGGGGTGGAACGGCAGTCCACCGGGGAGCTGTTTTTT. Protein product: CASGVERQSTGELFF.

CDR3 bases: TGTGCCAGTAGTATTAAAGCTCCGAGGAGGATTCAGTACTTC. Protein: CASSIKAPRRIQYF. The chain links TRBV19 to TRBJ2-4; perhaps TRBD2 as D (5 bases). CDR3 length: 14 residues. The germline CDR1 and CDR2 sequences are LNHDA and SQIVND (reference sequence). V was shortened by 3 bases and J by 10 bases, with 16 bases between the two germline ends.